This T cell receptor beta chain was profiled in a study of T-cell memory formation after mild COVID-19. TCRdb re-called the 5' RACE reads through MiXCR, storing one row per CDR3 protein. The data contain roughly 110,000 distinct CDR3 sequences, 13% to 15% of them singletons. CDR1 SGDLS and CDR2 YYNGEE come from the germline V gene. Trimming removed 4 bases at V and 5 bases at J, with 6 bases between. The CDR3 consists of 12 residues. This rearrangement joins TRBV9 to TRBJ2-2; D not certain. Sequenced material: PBMCs or a T cell subset sorted from them (not recorded which). The TCR comes from a man between 18 and 29 years old who had mild COVID-19 (a few samples of this study predate the infection). Cell type and time point are not known. The CDR3 DNA reads TGTGCCAGCAGCCCCCGAACCGGGGAGCTGTTTTTT. This encodes CASSPRTGELFF.